These 21 T cell receptor beta chains were sequenced from one sample in a study of blood T cells in healthy people across ages. A second PCR, run for roughly 7 to 12 cycles, used a sample-barcoded 5' primer plus a J-beta primer mix. TCRdb called the 5' RACE reads again in MiXCR, with one record for every CDR3 protein. Of 650,000 to 1,000,000 distinct CDR3 sequences in the sample, more than 35% were seen once. Sequenced input: blood. Every receptor here comes from a man aged 80 or over in good health.

The sample holds one count of this clonotype. The chain has TRBV4-2 and TRBJ2-3, with D possibly TRBD2 on 6 matching bases. This CDR3 spans 15 amino acids. Trimming shortened V by 1 base and J by 4 bases, and 12 bases separated the two germline ends. Germline-derived CDR1 and CDR2 are LGHNA and YNFKEQ. The CDR3 region has the DNA TGTGCCAGCAGCCAAGGTGGGGGAGGAGCAGATACGCAGTATTTT. Protein product: CASSQGGGGADTQYF.

A few counts support this clonotype. V gene TRBV2 combines with J gene TRBJ2-1; tentatively, D is TRBD2 (5 bases). Germline V gene sequence: CDR1 SNHLY, CDR2 FYNNEI. The CDR3 length is 13 residues. Written as DNA, the CDR3 is TGTGGTTCGGCGGGTATCTCCTACAATGAGCAGTTCTTC. Its protein product is CGSAGISYNEQFF. The full variable domain, with the rest looked up from reference TRBV2 and TRBJ2-1, is EPEVTQTPSHQVTQMGQEVILRCVPISNHLYFYWYRQILGQKVEFLVSFYNNEISEKSEIFDDQFSVERPDGSNFTLKIRSTKLEDSAMYFCGSAGISYNEQFFGPGTRLTVL.

This clonotype was observed many times. The chain recombines TRBV7-3 with TRBJ2-2; D is uncertain. V lost 5 bases to trimming and J lost 5 bases, with 6 bases between them. Germline values: CDR1 SGHTA, CDR2 FQGTGA. CDR3 length: 12 amino acids. CDR3 protein: CASSVGTGELFF. In DNA form, the CDR3 reads TGTGCCAGCAGCGTGGGGACCGGGGAGCTGTTTTTT. Supplemented by reference TRBV7-3 and TRBJ2-2, the full variable domain reads GAGVSQTPSNKVTEKGKYVELRCDPISGHTALYWYRQSLGQGPEFLIYFQGTGAADDSGLPNDRFFAVRPEGSVSTLKIQRTERGDSAVYLCASSVGTGELFFGEGSRLTVL.

This clonotype was seen only a few times. The genes are TRBV20-1 and TRBJ2-1; 12 bases are a match to TRBD2. The V gene end was trimmed by 2 bases and the J gene end by 3 bases; junction bases not matched to a gene: 17. This CDR3 is 20 amino acids long. Germline V gives CDR1 DFQATT, CDR2 SNEGSKA (reference sequence). The CDR3 nucleotides are TGCAGTGCTAGAAGATGGGGCCTAGCGGGAGGGCCGGTTAGCTACAATGAGCAGTTCTTC. Amino acid sequence: CSARRWGLAGGPVSYNEQFF.

This chain uses TRBV12-3 or TRBV12-4 with TRBJ2-3; the D gene is possibly TRBD1 (5 bases). The germline V and J ends were trimmed by 2 bases and 0 bases, with 15 bases remaining between them. This CDR3 spans 17 amino acids. CDR3 protein: CASSLNPQEPSTDTQYF. The CDR3 coding sequence is TGTGCCAGCAGTTTAAACCCACAGGAGCCTAGCACAGATACGCAGTATTTT.

This chain uses TRBV20-1 with TRBJ2-3; D is ambiguous. The CDR3 is 14 residues long. Germline lookup yields CDR1 DFQATT and CDR2 SNEGSKA (reference sequence). Trimming took off 3 bases at V and 4 bases at J, with 14 bases between the two ends. CDR3 nucleotides: TGCAGTGCTAGCGGGCCCCCAGATGCAGATACGCAGTATTTT. It codes for CSASGPPDADTQYF.

The chain employs TRBV3-1 and TRBJ1-2, with no clear D. Germline V gene data show CDR1 as LGHDT and CDR2 as YNNKEL (reference sequence). The V and J ends lost 6 bases and 4 bases respectively, with 18 bases between them. The CDR3 runs to 15 residues. CDR3 protein: CASSPAGQPSYGYTF. CDR3 in DNA: TGTGCCAGCAGTCCCGCCGGCCAGCCCAGCTATGGCTACACCTTC. The whole variable domain, remainder taken from reference TRBV3-1 and TRBJ1-2, is DTAVSQTPKYLVTQMGNDKSIKCEQNLGHDTMYWYKQDSKKFLKIMFSYNNKELIINETVPNRFSPKSPDKAHLNLHINSLELGDSAVYFCASSPAGQPSYGYTFGSGTRLTVV.

The V and J genes are TRBV5-1 and TRBJ2-1; TRBD1 is a possible D gene (6 bases). The CDR3 runs 15 residues. Trimming removed 1 base from V and 5 bases from J, with 13 bases in between. CDR1 and CDR2 from the germline V gene are SGHRS and YFSETQ. As DNA, the CDR3 is TGCGCCAGCAGCTTGTTGGGGGCCAAGAACAATGAGCAGTTCTTC. Its translation is CASSLLGAKNNEQFF.

The gene calls are TRBV30 and TRBJ2-5; no reliable D call. This CDR3 spans 14 amino acids. Looked up from germline, CDR1 is GTSNPN and CDR2 is SVGIG (reference sequence). Trimming took 2 bases from V and 0 from J, leaving 10 bases between them. Written as DNA, the CDR3 is TGTGCCTGGAGTCCTACGGTAGACCAAGAGACCCAGTACTTC. It codes for CAWSPTVDQETQYF.

This sequence joins TRBV27 and TRBJ1-1, with 8 bases aligning to TRBD1. CDR3 length: 12 amino acids. J was trimmed by 6 bases and V by 5 bases; bases with no gene match: 2. Germline CDR1 and CDR2: MNHEY and SMNVEV (reference sequence). Here the CDR3 reads CASSKQGAEAFF. The DNA of the CDR3 is TGTGCCAGCAGTAAACAGGGGGCTGAAGCTTTCTTT.

The chain is built from TRBV28 and TRBJ1-1; D call uncertain. The CDR3 loop spans 15 amino acids. Trimming removed 3 bases from V and 1 base from J, with 12 bases in between. The germline V gene has CDR1 MDHEN and CDR2 SYDVKM. CDR3 bases: TGTGCCAGCAGTTTCGTTGGAGGACGGAACACTGAAGCTTTCTTT. This sequence encodes CASSFVGGRNTEAFF.

In this sample, this clonotype turned up many times. The gene calls are TRBV5-1 and TRBJ2-3; no clear D gene. CDR1 is SGHRS, CDR2 YFSETQ, per germline. V was pared by 0 bases and J by 5 bases, with 10 bases between. This CDR3 has 14 amino acids. CDR3 amino acids: CASSLDRYGDTQYF. DNA of the CDR3: TGCGCCAGCAGCTTGGACCGTTACGGAGATACGCAGTATTTT.

This clonotype was observed a handful of times. The V gene is TRBV29-1, the J gene TRBJ2-2; D gene uncertain. Trimming removed 4 bases from V and 1 base from J, with 10 bases in between. This CDR3 comprises 14 residues. Germline values: CDR1 SQVTM, CDR2 ANQGSEA. This chain's CDR3 is CSVVGTGNTGELFF. The CDR3 DNA is TGCAGCGTTGTGGGCACCGGGAACACCGGGGAGCTGTTTTTT.

The rearrangement links TRBV10-3 to TRBJ1-2; maybe TRBD1 (6 bases). This CDR3 is 15 amino acids long. Germline loops: CDR1 ENHRY, CDR2 SYGVKD. The V and J ends lost 6 bases and 0 bases respectively, with 14 bases between them. Here the CDR3 reads CAISLGTKANYGYTF. The CDR3 DNA follows: TGTGCCATCAGCCTCGGGACAAAGGCTAACTATGGCTACACCTTC.

This clonotype occurred a few times. The chain is built from TRBV11-3 and TRBJ2-5; possibly TRBD1 or TRBD2 for D (6 bases each). The germline V gene has CDR1 SGHNT and CDR2 YENEEA. The CDR3 covers 14 residues. The V end lost 4 bases, the J end lost 5 bases, and 14 bases lay between the germline ends. The CDR3 nucleotides read TGTGCCAGCAGCTACGGGGGCCTCAGGGAGACCCAGTACTTC. Protein product: CASSYGGLRETQYF.

This chain connects TRBV20-1 to TRBJ2-1; 12 bases agree with TRBD2. Germline CDR1 and CDR2: DFQATT and SNEGSKA (reference sequence). Losses at the gene ends were 5 bases for V and 7 bases for J; bases not matched to a gene: 12. The CDR3 length is 16 residues. The CDR3 nucleotides read TGCAGTGCTGACCAACGGACTAGCGGGATCGGGAATGAGCAGTTCTTC. As protein: CSADQRTSGIGNEQFF.

The genes are TRBV6-2 or TRBV6-3 and TRBJ2-4; TRBD1 might be the D (6 bases). The J call may be in error: the DNA end matches TRBJ2-7 better. CDR1 is MNHEY, CDR2 SVGEGT, per germline. The CDR3 is 14 amino acids. The CDR3 DNA is TGTGCCAGCGGCTCAGGGGCCCCGCACTACGAGCAGTACTTC. Translated, it gives CASGSGAPHYEQYF.

A word on this clonotype: A much larger clone lies one base from this, so it may be a read error. The V and J genes are TRBV2 and TRBJ2-1, with D possibly TRBD2 on 6 matching bases. The CDR3 loop spans 13 amino acids. In germline, CDR1 is SNHLY, CDR2 FYNNEI. The CDR3 here is CAGAGYSHNEQFF. In nucleotides, the CDR3 is TGTGCCGGAGCGGGTTACTCCCACAATGAGCAGTTCTTC.

This clonotype was detected many times. A much larger clone is a single base away; this may be a read error. This chain connects TRBV12-3 or TRBV12-4 to TRBJ1-2; D is uncertain. Trimming pared 5 bases from V and 4 bases from J, leaving 14 bases between. This CDR3 contains 14 residues. In DNA form, the CDR3 reads TGTGCCAGCAGTGTAGTAAGCCAGACCTATGGCTACACCTTC. Its translation is CASSVVSQTYGYTF.

Worth noting for this clonotype: A much larger clone lies one base from this, so it may be a read error. The rearrangement joins TRBV7-2 to TRBJ2-1; TRBD1 might be the D (6 bases). The better agreement between TRBJ2-7 and the DNA end casts doubt on the J call. The CDR3 totals 15 residues. Germline V gene data show CDR1 as SGHTA and CDR2 as FQGNSA. The CDR3 spells CASSLGDTPYNEQYF. The CDR3 DNA sequence: TGTGCCAGCAGCTTAGGGGACACACCCTACAATGAGCAGTACTTC.

The chain couples TRBV15 to TRBJ2-1; 10 positions agree with TRBD2. CDR3 size: 15 residues. V dropped 4 bases and J dropped 7; count of bases not matched to a gene: 7. The germline V gene encodes CDR1 LNHNV and CDR2 YYDKDF (reference sequence). The CDR3 region is CATSITSGGANEQFF. CDR3 DNA sequence: TGTGCCACCAGCATCACCAGCGGGGGGGCGAATGAGCAGTTCTTC.